Each of the 32 T cell receptor beta chains below was sequenced from the same sample in a study of blood T cell repertoires in COVID-19. TCRdb's table, derived via immunoSEQ multiplex PCR, lists solely in-frame clones and lacks some. In the table there are 350,000 or so clones, 65% to 90% of which are singletons. Sequencing input: PBMCs or T cells enriched from blood (not recorded which). These receptors came from a woman aged 40 to 50 with acute COVID-19.

The genes are TRBV2 and TRBJ1-6, with 9 bases identical to TRBD1. With V trimmed by 0 bases and J by 12 bases, 3 bases remained unmatched. Germline CDR1 reads SNHLY; CDR2 reads FYNNEI. There are 14 residues in the CDR3. The CDR3 DNA is TGTGCCAGCAGTGAAGCTGACAGGGGGGTACCCCTCCACTTT. Its protein is CASSEADRGVPLHF. Based on the CDR3 plus reference TRBV2 and TRBJ1-6, the full variable domain is EPEVTQTPSHQVTQMGQEVILRCVPISNHLYFYWYRQILGQKVEFLVSFYNNEISEKSEIFDDQFSVERPDGSNFTLKIRSTKLEDSAMYFCASSEADRGVPLHFGNGTRLTVT.

On this clone: At the DNA level, this CDR3 is encoded by other sequences in the same sample as well. The CDR3 region is CASSFQGNTGELFF. In nucleotides, the CDR3 is TGCGCCAGCAGCTTCCAGGGGAACACCGGGGAGCTGTTTTTT. The chain has TRBV5-1 and TRBJ2-2, with D perhaps matching TRBD1 (5 bases). CDR1 is SGHRS and CDR2 is YFSETQ in the germline V gene. This CDR3 is 14 amino acids long. The V end lost 2 bases, the J end lost 1 base, and 6 bases lay between the germline ends. Drawing the rest from reference TRBV5-1 and TRBJ2-2, the complete variable domain is KAGVTQTPRYLIKTRGQQVTLSCSPISGHRSVSWYQQTPGQGLQFLFEYFSETQRNKGNFPGRFSGRQFSNSRSEMNVSTLELGDSALYLCASSFQGNTGELFFGEGSRLTVL.

The chain couples TRBV7-2 to TRBJ1-1; D is uncertain. Trimming left V 5 bases short and J 0 bases short, with 13 bases between. This CDR3 spans 15 amino acids. The germline V gene encodes CDR1 SGHTA and CDR2 FQGNSA. The CDR3 reads CASSPSAGMNTEAFF. For the CDR3, the DNA is TGTGCCAGCAGCCCATCGGCGGGTATGAACACTGAAGCTTTCTTT.

The chain recombines TRBV15 with TRBJ1-4; 8 nucleotides line up with TRBD1. In germline, CDR1 is LNHNV, CDR2 YYDKDF (reference sequence). Losses at the gene ends were 0 bases for V and 3 bases for J; bases not matched to a gene: 0. The CDR3 spans 15 residues. CDR3 sequence: CATSRETGANEKLFF. DNA of the CDR3: TGTGCCACCAGCAGAGAGACAGGGGCTAATGAAAAACTGTTTTTT.

The rearrangement uses TRBV7-2 and TRBJ1-1; the D gene is possibly TRBD1 (5 bases). Germline loops: CDR1 SGHTA, CDR2 FQGNSA. CDR3 length: 15 amino acids. V was clipped by 7 bases and J by 3 bases, with 18 bases between them. The CDR3 coding sequence is TGTGCCAGCACCGCAGGGAGGGGAAGGGACACTGAAGCTTTCTTT. It is translated as CASTAGRGRDTEAFF.

The rearrangement uses TRBV24-1 and TRBJ2-3; 7 nucleotides agree with TRBD1. Germline assignment: CDR1 KGHDR and CDR2 SFDVKD. The CDR3 extends over 13 amino acids. V shed 9 bases and J 0 bases; nucleotides not matched to a gene: 2. CDR3 region: CATEGASTDTQYF. CDR3 DNA: TGTGCCACCGAGGGGGCCAGCACAGATACGCAGTATTTT.

The chain links TRBV7-9 to TRBJ2-1; 7 nucleotides line up with TRBD1. Germline assignment: CDR1 SEHNR and CDR2 FQNEAQ (reference sequence). This CDR3 has 18 amino acids. J lost 6 bases, V lost 5 bases, and 19 bases had no gene match. The CDR3 sequence: CASSTRGTFGRGLNEQFF. The CDR3 region has the DNA TGTGCCAGCAGCACCAGGGGGACCTTCGGCCGGGGTCTCAATGAGCAGTTCTTC.

The CDR3 sequence: CASSTRQTSNQPQHF. CDR3 DNA sequence: TGTGCCAGTAGTACCCGACAGACTAGCAATCAGCCCCAGCATTTT. The chain recombines TRBV19 with TRBJ1-5; a weak D match, TRBD1 (5 bases). Between the trimmed V and J ends, which lost 4 bases and 0 bases, there was a span of 10 bases. Germline V CDR1 and CDR2: LNHDA, SQIVND (reference sequence). CDR3 length: 15 amino acids.

The V call is TRBV7-9, the J call TRBJ1-3; possible D gene TRBD1, 6 bases. This CDR3 has 16 amino acids. V was shortened by 1 base and J by 0 bases, with 10 bases between the two germline ends. The germline CDR1 and CDR2 sequences are SEHNR and FQNEAQ (reference sequence). The CDR3 DNA sequence: TGTGCCAGCAGCTTAGAAGGCAGGGGCTCTGGAAACACCATATATTTT. Encoded protein: CASSLEGRGSGNTIYF.

This clone was picked up many times. This chain connects TRBV2 to TRBJ1-6; D is ambiguous. CDR3 length equals 17 residues. The V gene's germline CDR1 is SNHLY and CDR2 FYNNEI. V was shortened by 2 bases and J by 4 bases, with 15 bases between the two germline ends. In nucleotides, the CDR3 is TGTGCCAGCAGTGAAACCCTGGACGGGAGTTATAATTCACCCCTCCACTTT. This codes for CASSETLDGSYNSPLHF.

This chain connects TRBV7-8 to TRBJ1-1; D might be TRBD1 (6 bases). The germline V gene encodes CDR1 SGHVS and CDR2 FQNEAQ. This CDR3 is 12 amino acids long. V shed 4 bases and J shed 4 bases, with 7 bases lying between them. CDR3 DNA sequence: TGTGCCAGCAGCTCAGGGGTCACTGAAGCTTTCTTT. Protein product: CASSSGVTEAFF.

The V call is TRBV7-2, the J call TRBJ2-3; weak D call: TRBD2 (5 bases). The CDR3 length is 15 residues. V was pared by 5 bases and J by 1 base, with 13 bases between. Germline V gene lookup returns CDR1 SGHTA and CDR2 FQGNSA. The CDR3 DNA is TGTGCCAGCAGCACAGCATTTAGCGGCACAGATACGCAGTATTTT. Translated: CASSTAFSGTDTQYF. Full variable domain (rest looked up from reference TRBV7-2 and TRBJ2-3): GAGVSQSPSNKVTEKGKDVELRCDPISGHTALYWYRQSLGQGLEFLIYFQGNSAPDKSGLPSDRFSAERTGGSVSTLTIQRTQQEDSAVYLCASSTAFSGTDTQYFGPGTRLTVL.

J is TRBJ1-5 and V is TRBV6-2 or TRBV6-3; D might be TRBD1 (5 bases). Germline-derived CDR1 and CDR2 are MNHEY and SVGEGT. The CDR3 has 14 residues. Trimming shortened V by 1 base and J by 6 bases, and 10 bases separated the two germline ends. The DNA of the CDR3 is TGTGCCAGCAGTTACTATAGGGGAAGTCAGCCCCAGCATTTT. It is translated as CASSYYRGSQPQHF.

The J gene is TRBJ1-1, the V gene TRBV16, with 10 bases fitting TRBD1. The CDR3 sequence is 15 residues long. Germline loops: CDR1 KGHSY, CDR2 FQNENV. Germline trimming cut 0 bases from V and 11 bases from J; bases unmatched to any gene: 9. The CDR3 loop reads CASSQSGQGSMSAFF. CDR3 DNA: TGTGCCAGCAGCCAATCGGGACAGGGGTCCATGTCGGCTTTCTTT.

The chain has TRBV4-2 and TRBJ2-7, with TRBD2 matching 10 bases. The CDR3 contains 16 residues. V gave up 0 bases and J gave up 2 bases; unmatched junction bases: 4. CDR1 and CDR2 from the germline V gene are LGHNA and YNFKEQ. CDR3 in amino acids: CASSQDGTSATYEQYF. Written as DNA, the CDR3 is TGTGCCAGCAGCCAAGACGGGACTAGCGCGACCTACGAGCAGTACTTC.

The chain recombines TRBV11-2 with TRBJ1-5, with no clear D. The germline V gene has CDR1 SGHAT and CDR2 FQNNGV. Trimming pared 5 bases from V and 4 bases from J, leaving 9 bases between. This CDR3 has 13 residues. CDR3 in amino acids: CASSQSENQPQHF. In DNA form, the CDR3 reads TGTGCCAGCAGCCAATCCGAGAATCAGCCCCAGCATTTT.

The V gene is TRBV6-5, the J gene TRBJ2-1; the D gene is possibly TRBD2 (6 bases). Trimming cost V 0 bases and J 1 base, with 7 bases left between them. The CDR3 totals 15 residues. Germline CDR1 and CDR2: MNHEY and SVGAGI. In nucleotides, the CDR3 is TGTGCCAGCAGTTACTCGGGGGGTTCCTACAATGAGCAGTTCTTC. This translates into CASSYSGGSYNEQFF.

This chain joins TRBV7-9 and TRBJ2-2; no reliable D call. CDR3 length: 13 amino acids. Germline loops: CDR1 SEHNR, CDR2 FQNEAQ (reference sequence). V was trimmed by 5 bases and J by 6 bases, leaving 10 bases between them. CDR3 region: CASSPKRSGELFF. In nucleotides, the CDR3 is TGTGCCAGCAGCCCCAAGCGTTCCGGGGAGCTGTTTTTT.

The rearrangement links TRBV5-1 to TRBJ1-2, with D uncertain. V lost 1 base and J lost 10, with 17 bases in between. The germline V gene has CDR1 SGHRS and CDR2 YFSETQ. This CDR3 contains 14 residues. Here the CDR3 DNA reads TGCGCCAGCAGCTTGTTGAACAGCCCGGCCCTCTACACCTTC. This encodes CASSLLNSPALYTF.

CDR3 sequence: CASMNSMNTEAFF. DNA for the CDR3: TGTGCCAGCATGAATAGCATGAACACTGAAGCTTTCTTT. This chain uses TRBV28 with TRBJ1-1; D gene uncertain. There are 13 residues in the CDR3. Trimming shortened V by 7 bases and J by 0 bases, and 9 bases separated the two germline ends. Germline V gene data show CDR1 as MDHEN and CDR2 as SYDVKM.

V gene TRBV10-1 combines with J gene TRBJ2-3, with 11 nucleotides matching TRBD2. The length of the CDR3 is 18 residues. The J segment lost 5 bases and the V segment lost 10 bases, leaving 20 bases of the junction unmatched. The germline gives CDR1 WNHNN, CDR2 SYGVQD (reference sequence). CDR3 in amino acids: CAMRGSSGRGAVGDTQYF. CDR3 bases: TGCGCCATGCGAGGGAGTAGCGGGAGGGGGGCGGTGGGAGATACGCAGTATTTT.

The V and J genes are TRBV18 and TRBJ2-7; D is undetermined. The CDR3 runs to 12 residues. Trimming shortened V by 0 bases and J by 6 bases, and 6 bases separated the two germline ends. Germline V lookup: CDR1 KGHSH, CDR2 LQKENI. The CDR3 reads CASSPPVGEQYF. Here the CDR3 DNA reads TGTGCCAGCTCACCACCCGTCGGCGAGCAGTACTTC.

This clone was observed once. The rearrangement links TRBV12-3 or TRBV12-4 to TRBJ1-1; maybe TRBD1 (5 bases). Trimming left V 4 bases short and J 5 bases short, with 8 bases between. This CDR3 region has 12 residues. As DNA, the CDR3 is TGTGCCAGCAGTTATGGACATACTGAAGCTTTCTTT. Encoded protein: CASSYGHTEAFF.

The chain employs TRBV5-4 and TRBJ1-6; D possibly corresponds to TRBD1 (5 bases). Germline CDR1 is SGHNT and CDR2 is YYREEE (reference sequence). The CDR3 runs to 15 residues. The V and J ends lost 1 base and 9 bases respectively, with 14 bases between them. In DNA form, the CDR3 reads TGTGCCAGCAGCTTGTCGGGGGACTACAGTTCACCCCTCCACTTT. Translated: CASSLSGDYSSPLHF.

J is TRBJ1-5 and V is TRBV14; no clear D gene. The CDR3 extends over 16 amino acids. The V gene's germline CDR1 is SGHDN and CDR2 FVKESK. The CDR3 nucleotides are TGTGTCTTGCGGGCCAGGAGTACTTATAGCAATCAGCCCCAGCATTTT. Amino acids: CVLRARSTYSNQPQHF.

The CDR3 coding sequence is TGCGCCAGCAGCAGGGTTCGGGGCACTGAAGCTTTCTTT. It encodes CASSRVRGTEAFF. The chain is built from TRBV5-1 and TRBJ1-1; D gene uncertain. The CDR3 is made up of 13 amino acids. Deletions cut 4 bases from V and 4 bases from J, with 11 bases between. Germline-derived CDR1 and CDR2 are SGHRS and YFSETQ.

The CDR3 coding sequence is TGCGCCAGCAGCCAAGTTTCTTACGCTAGCGGGAACCGGGAGCTGTTTTTT. This codes for CASSQVSYASGNRELFF. The rearrangement links TRBV4-1 to TRBJ2-2, with 9 bases fitting TRBD2. The V gene end was trimmed by 1 base and the J gene end by 9 bases; junction bases not matched to a gene: 12. The CDR3 consists of 17 residues. Germline V gene sequence: CDR1 MGHRA, CDR2 YSYEKL.

The chain links TRBV7-3 to TRBJ2-2; perhaps TRBD1 as D (5 bases). CDR1 is SGHTA and CDR2 is FQGTGA in the germline V gene. The V and J ends lost 2 bases and 2 bases respectively, with 21 bases between them. The CDR3 has 19 residues. The CDR3, as DNA: TGTGCCAGCAGCTTATTCTCCAGTGGACACCTTATTAACACCGGGGAGCTGTTTTTT. This gives the protein CASSLFSSGHLINTGELFF.

The chain carries TRBV28 and TRBJ1-6; TRBD1 might be the D (5 bases). The germline gives CDR1 MDHEN, CDR2 SYDVKM. Trimming left V 1 base short and J 7 bases short, with 11 bases between. The length of the CDR3 is 15 residues. The CDR3 coding sequence is TGTGCCAGCAGTTTATCGGGGGTCGGGAATTCACCCCTCCACTTT. Amino acids: CASSLSGVGNSPLHF.

V is TRBV5-1 and J is TRBJ2-2, with 10 bases that match TRBD1. After removal of 4 bases from V and 7 bases from J, the junction contained 4 bases not matched to a gene. CDR3 length: 14 residues. Per germline, CDR1 SGHRS and CDR2 YFSETQ. The CDR3 DNA follows: TGCGCCAGCAGCAGGACAGGGGGGAGCGGGGAGCTGTTTTTT. It translates to CASSRTGGSGELFF.

This chain joins TRBV6-5 and TRBJ1-3; the D is unclear. CDR1 and CDR2 from the germline V gene are MNHEY and SVGAGI. Trimming took off 5 bases at V and 9 bases at J, with 14 bases between the two ends. This CDR3 region has 13 residues. CDR3 nucleotide sequence: TGTGCCAGCAGTCAACAGAAACACTCCACCATATATTTT. Its protein is CASSQQKHSTIYF.

This clone was seen just once. The gene calls are TRBV19 and TRBJ1-5; 8 nucleotides match TRBD1. The CDR3 covers 15 residues. Germline trimming cut 4 bases from V and 6 bases from J; bases unmatched to any gene: 8. The V gene's germline CDR1 is LNHDA and CDR2 SQIVND (reference sequence). The CDR3 loop is CASSTTGGPSQPQHF. The DNA for the CDR3 is TGTGCCAGTAGTACCACAGGGGGACCGAGTCAGCCCCAGCATTTT.